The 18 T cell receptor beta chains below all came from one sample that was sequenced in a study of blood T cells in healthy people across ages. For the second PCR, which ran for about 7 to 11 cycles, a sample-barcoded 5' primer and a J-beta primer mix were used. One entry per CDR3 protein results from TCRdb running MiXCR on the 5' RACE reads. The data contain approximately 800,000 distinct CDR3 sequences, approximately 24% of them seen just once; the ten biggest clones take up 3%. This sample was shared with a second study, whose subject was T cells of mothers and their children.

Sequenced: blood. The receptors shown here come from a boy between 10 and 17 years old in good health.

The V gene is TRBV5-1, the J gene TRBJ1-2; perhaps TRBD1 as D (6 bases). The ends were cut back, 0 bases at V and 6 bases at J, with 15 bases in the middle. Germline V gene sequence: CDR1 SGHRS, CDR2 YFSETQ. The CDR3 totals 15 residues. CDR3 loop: CASSLVGGPLDGYTF. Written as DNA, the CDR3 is TGCGCCAGCAGCTTGGTCGGGGGCCCTTTGGATGGCTACACCTTC. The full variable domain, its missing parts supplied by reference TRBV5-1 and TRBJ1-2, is KAGVTQTPRYLIKTRGQQVTLSCSPISGHRSVSWYQQTPGQGLQFLFEYFSETQRNKGNFPGRFSGRQFSNSRSEMNVSTLELGDSALYLCASSLVGGPLDGYTFGSGTRLTVV.

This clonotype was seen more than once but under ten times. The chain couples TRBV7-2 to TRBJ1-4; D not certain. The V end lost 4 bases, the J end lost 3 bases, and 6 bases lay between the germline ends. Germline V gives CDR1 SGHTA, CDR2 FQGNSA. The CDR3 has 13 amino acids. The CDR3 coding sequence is TGTGCCAGCAGCTCTGACTCTAATGAAAAACTGTTTTTT. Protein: CASSSDSNEKLFF.

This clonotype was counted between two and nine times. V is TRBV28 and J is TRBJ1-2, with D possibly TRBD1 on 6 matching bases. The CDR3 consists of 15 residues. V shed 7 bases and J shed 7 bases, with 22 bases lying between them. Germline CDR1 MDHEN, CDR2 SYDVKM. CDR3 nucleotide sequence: TGTGCCAGCACCTCCCTGGGGGAACAGGGCGGTGGCTACACCTTC. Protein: CASTSLGEQGGGYTF.

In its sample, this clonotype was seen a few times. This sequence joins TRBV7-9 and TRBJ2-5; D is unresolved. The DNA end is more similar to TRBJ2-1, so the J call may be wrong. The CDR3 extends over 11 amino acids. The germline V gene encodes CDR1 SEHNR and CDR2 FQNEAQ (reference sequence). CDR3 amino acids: CASRSDNEQFF. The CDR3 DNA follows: TGTGCCAGCAGGTCAGACAATGAGCAGTTCTTC.

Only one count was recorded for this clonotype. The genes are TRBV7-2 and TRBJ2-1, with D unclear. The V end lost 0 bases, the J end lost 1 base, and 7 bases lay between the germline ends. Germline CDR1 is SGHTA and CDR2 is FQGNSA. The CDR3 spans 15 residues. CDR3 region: CASSLAQPSYNEQFF. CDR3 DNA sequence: TGTGCCAGCAGCTTAGCGCAGCCTTCCTACAATGAGCAGTTCTTC.

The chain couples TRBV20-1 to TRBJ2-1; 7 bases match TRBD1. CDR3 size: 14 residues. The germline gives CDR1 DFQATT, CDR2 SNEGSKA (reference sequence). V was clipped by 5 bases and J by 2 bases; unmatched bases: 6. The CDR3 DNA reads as TGCAGTGCTCTCGAAGGGACAGCCTACAATGAGCAGTTCTTC. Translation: CSALEGTAYNEQFF.

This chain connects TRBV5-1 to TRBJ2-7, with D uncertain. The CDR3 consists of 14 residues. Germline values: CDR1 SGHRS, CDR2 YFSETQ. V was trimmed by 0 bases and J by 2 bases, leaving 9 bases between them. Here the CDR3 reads CASSLEFGTYEQYF. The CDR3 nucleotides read TGCGCCAGCAGCTTGGAGTTTGGAACCTACGAGCAGTACTTC.

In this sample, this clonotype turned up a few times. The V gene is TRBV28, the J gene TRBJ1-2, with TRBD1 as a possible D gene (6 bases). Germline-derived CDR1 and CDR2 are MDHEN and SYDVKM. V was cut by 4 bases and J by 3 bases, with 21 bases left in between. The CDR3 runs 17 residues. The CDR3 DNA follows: TGTGCCAGCAGTTCACTGTTACAGGGATGGGGAGACTATGGCTACACCTTC. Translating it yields CASSSLLQGWGDYGYTF.

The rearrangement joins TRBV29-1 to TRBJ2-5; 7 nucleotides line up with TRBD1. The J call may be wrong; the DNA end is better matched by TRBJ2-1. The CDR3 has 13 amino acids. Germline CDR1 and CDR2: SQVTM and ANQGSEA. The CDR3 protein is CSGETGLGNEQFF. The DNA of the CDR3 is TGCAGCGGAGAGACAGGGCTAGGCAATGAGCAGTTCTTC.

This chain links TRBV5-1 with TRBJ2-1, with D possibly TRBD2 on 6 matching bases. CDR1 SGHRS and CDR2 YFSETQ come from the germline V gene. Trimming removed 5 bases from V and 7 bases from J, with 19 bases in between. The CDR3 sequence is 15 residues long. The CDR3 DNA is TGCGCCAGCAGAAGCTCCGGGACGGCGGGAAATGAGCAGTTCTTC. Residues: CASRSSGTAGNEQFF.

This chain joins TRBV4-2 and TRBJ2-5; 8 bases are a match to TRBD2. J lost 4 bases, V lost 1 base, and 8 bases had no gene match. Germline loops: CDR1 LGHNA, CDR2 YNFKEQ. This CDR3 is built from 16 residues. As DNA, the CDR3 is TGTGCCAGCAGCCAAGCTATGACGGGGGGGCCAGAGACCCAGTACTTC. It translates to CASSQAMTGGPETQYF.

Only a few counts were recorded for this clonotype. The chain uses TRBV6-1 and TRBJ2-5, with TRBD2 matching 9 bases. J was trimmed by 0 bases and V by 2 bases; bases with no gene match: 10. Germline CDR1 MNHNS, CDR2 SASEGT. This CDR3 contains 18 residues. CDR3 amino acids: CASSERGLAGLDQETQYF. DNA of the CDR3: TGTGCCAGCAGTGAACGCGGGCTAGCGGGGCTAGACCAAGAGACCCAGTACTTC.

CDR3 sequence: CASSPGHRKRETQYF. In DNA, the CDR3 is TGCGCCAGTAGCCCGGGCCACAGAAAACGGGAGACCCAGTACTTC. V usage is TRBV5-1 and J usage is TRBJ2-1; D unclear. The DNA end lines up better with TRBJ2-5; the J call may be wrong. The CDR3 length is 15 residues. The germline V gene has CDR1 SGHRS and CDR2 YFSETQ.

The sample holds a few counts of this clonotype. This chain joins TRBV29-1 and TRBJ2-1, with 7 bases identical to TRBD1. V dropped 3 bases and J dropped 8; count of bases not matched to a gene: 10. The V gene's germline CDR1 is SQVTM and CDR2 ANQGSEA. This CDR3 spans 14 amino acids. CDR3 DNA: TGCAGCGTTGATGGGACAGCCACCTTCGATGAGCAGTTCTTC. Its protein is CSVDGTATFDEQFF.

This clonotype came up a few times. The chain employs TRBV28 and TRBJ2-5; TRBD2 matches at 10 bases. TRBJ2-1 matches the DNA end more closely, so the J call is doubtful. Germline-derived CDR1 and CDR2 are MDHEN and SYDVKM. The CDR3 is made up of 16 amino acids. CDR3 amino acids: CASSSLAGGQVNEQFF. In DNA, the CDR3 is TGTGCCAGCAGTTCGTTAGCGGGGGGCCAGGTAAATGAGCAGTTCTTC.

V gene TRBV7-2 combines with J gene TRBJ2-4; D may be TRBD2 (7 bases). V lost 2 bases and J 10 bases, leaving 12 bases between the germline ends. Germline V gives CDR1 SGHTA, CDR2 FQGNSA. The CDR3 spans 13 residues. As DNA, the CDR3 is TGTGCCAGCAGCTTAAATGGGAGGGGGATTCAGTACTTC. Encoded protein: CASSLNGRGIQYF.

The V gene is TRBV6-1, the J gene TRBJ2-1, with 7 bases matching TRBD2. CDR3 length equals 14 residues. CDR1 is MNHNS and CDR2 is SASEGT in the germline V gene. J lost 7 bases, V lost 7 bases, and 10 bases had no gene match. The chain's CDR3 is CASIAGDPENEQFF. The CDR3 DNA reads TGTGCCAGCATTGCGGGGGACCCTGAGAATGAGCAGTTCTTC.

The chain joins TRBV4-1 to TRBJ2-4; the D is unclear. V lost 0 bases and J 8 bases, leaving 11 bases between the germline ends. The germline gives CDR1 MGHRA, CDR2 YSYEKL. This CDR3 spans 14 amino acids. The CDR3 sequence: CASSQERAWDIQYF. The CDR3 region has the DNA TGCGCCAGCAGCCAAGAAAGGGCCTGGGACATTCAGTACTTC.